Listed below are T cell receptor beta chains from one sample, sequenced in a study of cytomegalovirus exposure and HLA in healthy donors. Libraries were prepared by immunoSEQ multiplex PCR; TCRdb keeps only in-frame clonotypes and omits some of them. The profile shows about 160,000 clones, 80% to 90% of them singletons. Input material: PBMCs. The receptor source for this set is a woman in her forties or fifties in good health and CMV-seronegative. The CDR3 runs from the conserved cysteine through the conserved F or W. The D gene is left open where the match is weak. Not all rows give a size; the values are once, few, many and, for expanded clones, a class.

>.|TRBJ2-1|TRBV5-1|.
TGCGCCAGCAGCTCGGACAGAATGGACAATGAGCAGTTCTTC
CASSSDRMDNEQFF
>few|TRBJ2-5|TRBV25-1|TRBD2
TGTGCCAGCAGTGAATCCTCACGACTAGCGGGAGGGCGGGAGACCCAGTACTTC
CASSESSRLAGGRETQYF
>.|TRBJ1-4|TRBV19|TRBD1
TGTGCCAGTTATCCGGGACAGGGGCGTGAAAAACTGTTTTTT
CASYPGQGREKLFF
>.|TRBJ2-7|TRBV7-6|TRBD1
TGTGCCAGCAGCGCGAGACAGGGAAACGAGCAGTACTTC
CASSARQGNEQYF
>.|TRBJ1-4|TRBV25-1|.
TGTGCCAGCAGTGAAGGCCTTAACAACGGAGCTAATGAAAAACTGTTTTTT
CASSEGLNNGANEKLFF
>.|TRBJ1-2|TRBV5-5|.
TGTGCCAGCAGCTTGGAGGCGGGAAGAGGCTACACCTTC
CASSLEAGRGYTF
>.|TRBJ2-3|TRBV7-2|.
TGTGCCAGCAGCTTACTGGTAGCGTCGGCAGATACGCAGTATTTT
CASSLLVASADTQYF
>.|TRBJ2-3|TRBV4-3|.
TGCGCCAGCAGCCAAGAGCTTGACAGGAGTACAGATACGCAGTATTTT
CASSQELDRSTDTQYF
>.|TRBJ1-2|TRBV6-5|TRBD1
TGTGCCAGCAGACCGACAGGGACCCCTTATGGCTACACCTTC
CASRPTGTPYGYTF
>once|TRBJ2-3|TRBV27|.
TGTGCCACCCGGACACTCCTTTCCACAGATACGCAGTATTTT
CATRTLLSTDTQYF
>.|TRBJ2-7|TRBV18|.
TGTGCCAGCTCACAGACCAGGGAATCCCACGAGCAGTACTTC
CASSQTRESHEQYF
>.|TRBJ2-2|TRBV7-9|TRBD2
TGTGCCAGCAGCTTACTAACGGGGGGTATCACCGGGGAGCTGTTTTTT
CASSLLTGGITGELFF
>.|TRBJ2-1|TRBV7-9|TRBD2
TGTGCCAGCAGCTTAGGGACTAGCGGGGCCTCCTACAATGAGCAGTTCTTC
CASSLGTSGASYNEQFF
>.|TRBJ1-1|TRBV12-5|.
TGTGCTAGTGGTTTAGAGGGGGACACTGAAGCTTTCTTT
CASGLEGDTEAFF
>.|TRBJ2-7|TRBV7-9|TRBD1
TGTGCCAGCAGCTGGCAAACAGGGGGTGAGCAGTACTTC
CASSWQTGGEQYF
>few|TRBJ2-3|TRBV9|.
TGTGCCAGCAGCGTAACACGTAATACAGATACGCAGTATTTT
CASSVTRNTDTQYF
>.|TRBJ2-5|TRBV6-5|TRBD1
TGTGCCAGCAAGGGACAGGGAGTCTTGACCCAGTACTTC
CASKGQGVLTQYF
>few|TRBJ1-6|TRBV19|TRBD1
TGTGCCAGTAGCGTCCAACGGACAGGGGGAAATTCACCCCTCCACTTT
CASSVQRTGGNSPLHF
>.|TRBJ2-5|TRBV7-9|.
TGTGCCAGCAGCTTATACAAGCGGGTATACGAGACCCAGTACTTC
CASSLYKRVYETQYF
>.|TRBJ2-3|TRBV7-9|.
TGTGCCAGCAGCTCCACCGGGACTCCCGCACAAGATACGCAGTATTTT
CASSSTGTPAQDTQYF
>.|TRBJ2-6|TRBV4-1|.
TGCGCCAGCAGCCAAGGAGGGAACAGGGCGGCTGGGGCCAACGTCCTGACTTTC
CASSQGGNRAAGANVLTF
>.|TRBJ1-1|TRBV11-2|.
TGTGCCAGCAGTTCCTTTGCGGGCCTGAACACTGAAGCTTTCTTT
CASSSFAGLNTEAFF
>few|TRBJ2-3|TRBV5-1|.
TGCGCCAGCAGACCAGGTGGCGGGGGCCATAGCACAGATACGCAGTATTTT
CASRPGGGGHSTDTQYF
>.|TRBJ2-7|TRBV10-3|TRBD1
TGTGCCATCAGTTCCGGGACAGGGACCCACGAGCAGTACTTC
CAISSGTGTHEQYF
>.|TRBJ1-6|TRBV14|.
TGTGCCAGCAGCCAAACCAGGGCTATAGTTTCACCCCTCCACTTT
CASSQTRAIVSPLHF
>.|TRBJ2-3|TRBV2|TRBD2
TGTGCCAGCGGCCAGCTAGCGGGGGTGGGAGATACGCAGTATTTT
CASGQLAGVGDTQYF
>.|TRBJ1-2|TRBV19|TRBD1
TGTGCCAGTAGTATTTCGGGACAGGGTTCGGGCTACACCTTC
CASSISGQGSGYTF
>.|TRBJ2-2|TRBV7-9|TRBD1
TGTGCCAGCAGCCCTGACAGGGAACTCACCGGGGAGCTGTTTTTT
CASSPDRELTGELFF
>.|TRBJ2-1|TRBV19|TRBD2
TGTGCCAGTAGTATAGGGGCTAGCGGGCAATCCCCCGGCGAGTTCTTC
CASSIGASGQSPGEFF
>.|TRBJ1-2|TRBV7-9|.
TGTGCCAGCAGCCTAGATGGACGGGAGGGCTACACCTTC
CASSLDGREGYTF
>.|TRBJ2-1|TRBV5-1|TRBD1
TGCGCCAGCAGCTTGGCCACTGGGGCAGGGGGCTACAATGAGCAGTTCTTC
CASSLATGAGGYNEQFF
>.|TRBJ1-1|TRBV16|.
TGTGCCAGCAGCCCCCGCACGGGGAACACTGAAGCTTTCTTT
CASSPRTGNTEAFF
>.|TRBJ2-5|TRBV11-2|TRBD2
TGTGCCAGCAGCCCAGTAGCGGGGGCCAACCAAGAGACCCAGTACTTC
CASSPVAGANQETQYF
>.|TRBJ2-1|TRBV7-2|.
TGTGCCAGCAGCTCCTTAGCGAACTCCTACAATGAGCAGTTCTTC
CASSSLANSYNEQFF
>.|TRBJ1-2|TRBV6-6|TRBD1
TGTGCCAGCAGTCCCTTCGGACAGGCTCCTAACTATGGCTACACCTTC
CASSPFGQAPNYGYTF
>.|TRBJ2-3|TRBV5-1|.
TGCGCCAGCAGCTTGGTTTTTGCGGAAGGCACAGATACGCAGTATTTT
CASSLVFAEGTDTQYF
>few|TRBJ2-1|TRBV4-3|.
TGCGCCAGCAGCCAAGAGGGCTACGGATACAATGAGCAGTTCTTC
CASSQEGYGYNEQFF
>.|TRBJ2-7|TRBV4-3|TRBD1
TGCGCCAGCAGCCAGGGACAGGGGTCCTCCTACGAGCAGTACTTC
CASSQGQGSSYEQYF
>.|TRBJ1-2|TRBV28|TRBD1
TGTGCCAGCAGTTTAGCAGGGGGGCTGAGCTATGGCTACACCTTC
CASSLAGGLSYGYTF
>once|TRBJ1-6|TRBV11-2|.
TGTGCCAGCAGCTTAATAAGCTCCGATGCCCTCCACTTT
CASSLISSDALHF
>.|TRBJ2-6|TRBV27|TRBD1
TGTGCCAGCAGGCCGGGACAGGGATTCCCTGGGGCCAACGTCCTGACTTTC
CASRPGQGFPGANVLTF
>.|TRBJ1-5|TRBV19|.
TGTGCCAGTAATACAGGGAATCAGCCCCAGCATTTT
CASNTGNQPQHF
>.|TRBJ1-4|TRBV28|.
TGTGCCAGCAGTTTATACGGCGGAGGTGAAAAACTGTTTTTT
CASSLYGGGEKLFF
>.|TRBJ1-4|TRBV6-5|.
TGTGCCAGCAGTACGGGGGGTCTGGGTGAAAAACTGTTTTTT
CASSTGGLGEKLFF
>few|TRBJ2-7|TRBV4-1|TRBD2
TGCGCCAGCAGCCAAGTTGGTAGCGGGAGTGCTAACGAGCAGTACTTC
CASSQVGSGSANEQYF
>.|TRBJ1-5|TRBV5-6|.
TGTGCCAGCAGCCGCGGGGACTCCGGGGCGCCCCAGCATTTT
CASSRGDSGAPQHF
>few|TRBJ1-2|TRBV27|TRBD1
TGTGCCAGCATGGGGACAGCATATGGCTACACCTTC
CASMGTAYGYTF
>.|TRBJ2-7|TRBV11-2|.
TGTGCCAGCAGCCTTTGGGGTCAGGGGATCTACGAGCAGTACTTC
CASSLWGQGIYEQYF
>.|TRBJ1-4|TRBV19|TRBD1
TGTGCCAGTAGTATGGGACAGGTTGAAAAACTGTTTTTT
CASSMGQVEKLFF
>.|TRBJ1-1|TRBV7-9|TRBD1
TGTGCCAGCAGTCCCGGGACAGGGCCGGCTGAAGCTTTCTTT
CASSPGTGPAEAFF
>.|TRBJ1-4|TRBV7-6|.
TGTGCCAGCAGCGAAGGGGCGGATAATGAAAAACTGTTTTTT
CASSEGADNEKLFF
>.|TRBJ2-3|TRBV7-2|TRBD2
TGTGCCAGCAGCTCCGTAGCGGGCCCCACCGATACGCAGTATTTT
CASSSVAGPTDTQYF
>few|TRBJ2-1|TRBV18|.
TGTGCCAGCTCACCTCAAGGGACTCTGTTCAATGAGCAGTTCTTC
CASSPQGTLFNEQFF
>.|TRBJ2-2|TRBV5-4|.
TGTGCCGGCAGCGGCGGAGCCGTCACCGGGGAGCTGTTTTTT
CAGSGGAVTGELFF
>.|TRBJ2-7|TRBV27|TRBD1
TGTGCCAGCAGTCCTTGGGGGACAGGGGTTAAGGAGCAGTACTTC
CASSPWGTGVKEQYF
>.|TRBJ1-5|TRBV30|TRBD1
TGTGCCTGGAACAGGGGTAGCAATCAGCCCCAGCATTTT
CAWNRGSNQPQHF
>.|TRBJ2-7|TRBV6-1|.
TGTGCCAGCAGAAAGGGGGGGAAGGTGGGCTACGAGCAGTACTTC
CASRKGGKVGYEQYF
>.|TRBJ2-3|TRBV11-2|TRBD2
TGTGCCAGCAGCTTCCTGCGGGGGGTTAGCACAGATACGCAGTATTTT
CASSFLRGVSTDTQYF
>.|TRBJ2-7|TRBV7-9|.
TGTGCCAGCAGCGACCGGGATACCTACGAGCAGTACTTC
CASSDRDTYEQYF
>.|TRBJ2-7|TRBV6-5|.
TGTGCCAGCAGACACCCTCAGACAGGCCTCTACGAGCAGTACTTC
CASRHPQTGLYEQYF